A selection of T cell receptor beta chains follows, all from one sample in a study of long-term antiretroviral therapy in people with HIV. Data came from immunoSEQ multiplex PCR; TCRdb stores just in-frame clones and leaves some out. The repertoire has 16,000 or so clones, about 80% of them found once; the top ten carry about a fifth. The starting material was unsorted PBMCs, obtained 2.1 years after starting antiretroviral therapy. The receptors come from a man between 40 and 49 years old with HIV. The CDR3 runs from the conserved cysteine through the conserved F or W. A D gene is named only where the DNA matches it firmly. Clone size is not always given. Where it is, it says once, few, many or a class for expanded clones.

D: TRBD1
size: -
J: TRBJ2-7
V: TRBV5-1
DNA: TGCGCCAGCAGGGACCCGGACAGGGGCTACGAGCAGTACTTC
CDR3: CASRDPDRGYEQYF

D: -
size: -
J: TRBJ1-2
V: TRBV5-4
DNA: TGTGCCAGCAGCTTGCGATCAGGGGTCGAGGCTGGCTACACCTTC
CDR3: CASSLRSGVEAGYTF

D: TRBD2
size: -
J: TRBJ2-5
V: TRBV4-2
DNA: TGTGCCAGCAGCCGAGGGGCCAGCGGGGGCCAAGAGACCCAGTACTTC
CDR3: CASSRGASGGQETQYF

D: -
size: -
J: TRBJ1-2
V: TRBV15
DNA: TGTGCCACCAGCAGAGGAGGGGACGATAACGCTAACTATGGCTACACCTTC
CDR3: CATSRGGDDNANYGYTF

D: TRBD1
size: -
J: TRBJ2-5
V: TRBV12-5
DNA: TGTGCTAGCAGGGGGTACCAAGAGACCCAGTACTTC
CDR3: CASRGYQETQYF

D: -
size: -
J: TRBJ1-2
V: TRBV9
DNA: TGTGCCAGCAGCTCGCTCGGTGGCTACACCTTC
CDR3: CASSSLGGYTF

D: -
size: once
J: TRBJ2-5
V: TRBV5-1
DNA: TGCGCCAGCAGCTTGCTCAGTCAAGAGACCCAGTACTTC
CDR3: CASSLLSQETQYF

D: TRBD1
size: -
J: TRBJ2-3
V: TRBV5-4
DNA: TGTGCCAGCAGCCAATGGGGGGACAGGCTCACAGATACGCAGTATTTT
CDR3: CASSQWGDRLTDTQYF

D: TRBD2
size: -
J: TRBJ2-7
V: TRBV10-2
DNA: TGCGCCAGCAGTTTTAGCGGGGGGACCTACGAGCAGTACTTC
CDR3: CASSFSGGTYEQYF

D: -
size: -
J: TRBJ1-1
V: TRBV6-5
DNA: TGTGCCAGCAGTTACTCAAAACAGGGGAACACTGAAGCTTTCTTT
CDR3: CASSYSKQGNTEAFF

D: -
size: -
J: TRBJ2-7
V: TRBV25-1
DNA: TGTGCCAGCAGTGAAGACCTAGGGCCCTACGAGCAGTACTTC
CDR3: CASSEDLGPYEQYF

D: TRBD2
size: few
J: TRBJ2-3
V: TRBV7-2
DNA: TGTGCCAGCAGCTTAGCCCGGGGACTATCCGATACGCAGTATTTT
CDR3: CASSLARGLSDTQYF

D: TRBD2
size: -
J: TRBJ2-2
V: TRBV4-1
DNA: TGCGCCAGCAGCCAAGGAGGCGGGGGGACTGACGGGGAGCTGTTTTTT
CDR3: CASSQGGGGTDGELFF

D: -
size: -
J: TRBJ1-4
V: TRBV18
DNA: TGTGCCAGCTCACCCAGGGGCCAGGGGCTTAATGAAAAACTGTTTTTT
CDR3: CASSPRGQGLNEKLFF

D: TRBD2
size: -
J: TRBJ2-1
V: TRBV10-3
DNA: TGTGCCATCAGGCCAACTAGCGGGGAGTCCAATGAGCAGTTCTTC
CDR3: CAIRPTSGESNEQFF

D: -
size: -
J: TRBJ2-5
V: TRBV9
DNA: TGTGCCAGCAGCTCAACGTCGGGGAAAGAGACCCAGTACTTC
CDR3: CASSSTSGKETQYF

D: TRBD1
size: -
J: TRBJ1-5
V: TRBV19
DNA: TGTGCCAGTATTCCGGGACAGGGGGTAAATCAGCCCCAGCATTTT
CDR3: CASIPGQGVNQPQHF

D: -
size: -
J: TRBJ2-2
V: TRBV19
DNA: TGTGCCAGTAGTATTTGGTCCGGGGAGCTGTTTTTT
CDR3: CASSIWSGELFF

D: -
size: medium-sized
J: TRBJ1-5
V: TRBV10-1
DNA: TGCGCCAGCATATCACTCGTCGAGGGACGGGAGGGAAATCAGCCCCAGCATTTT
CDR3: CASISLVEGREGNQPQHF

D: TRBD2
size: -
J: TRBJ2-3
V: TRBV5-1
DNA: TGCGCCAGCAGCTTGGTCACTAGCGGGGGGGCCGATACGCAGTATTTT
CDR3: CASSLVTSGGADTQYF

D: -
size: few
J: TRBJ2-2
V: TRBV2
DNA: TGTGCCAGCATCGCACAGTTTACCGGGGAGCTGTTTTTT
CDR3: CASIAQFTGELFF